This record looks at one T cell receptor beta chain sequence and its context. Three rounds of nested PCR, following a modified ARM-PCR protocol, produced the TCRbeta library. TCRdb used MiXCR to reprocess the multiplex PCR reads, holding one entry per CDR3 protein. The data hold some 74,000 distinct CDR3 sequences, with approximately 77% observed a single time. The V and J ends lost 7 bases and 11 bases, in that order; junction bases with no gene match: 11. CDR3 length: 14 residues. Per germline, CDR1 SGHAT and CDR2 FQDESV (reference sequence). This sample's RNA came from whole unsorted tissue. These data originate in a study of tumor and adjacent non-tumor tissue in lung cancer.

V usage is TRBV11-1 and J usage is TRBJ1-6, with 7 bases fitting TRBD1. The clonotype was recovered from a woman in her forties with non-small cell lung cancer. The specimen was lung tumor tissue. The CDR3 here is CASISRQGNTPLHF. CDR3 coding DNA: TGTGCCAGCATTTCAAGACAGGGAAATACACCCCTCCACTTT.